The 25 T cell receptor beta chains presented below share a single source sample, sequenced in a study of CD8+CD57+ T cells in acquired aplastic anemia (dated by TCRdb to 2016 to 2019). The sequencer listed for this sample is Illumina HiSeq 2000. Profiling of TCR beta VDJ combinations and CDR3 sequences used genomic DNA as the template. TCRdb reworked the public reads: Q25 trimming with fastp, MiXCR clone assembly, productive beta chains retained. Each record represents a unique CDR3 protein, reported with the most common genes and DNA among its rows. This sample lists 350,000 to 450,000 distinct CDR3 sequences; 60% to 80% were detected once. More than 3.5% of the sample is taken by the ten largest. Sequenced sample: sorted CD4+, CD8+, or CD8+CD57+ T cells (not recorded which) from PBMCs. These TCRs come from a human donor in good health, serving as a control.

The sample holds many counts of this clonotype. This chain uses TRBV12-3 or TRBV12-4 with TRBJ1-6; D possibly corresponds to TRBD1 (5 bases). The ends were cut back, 5 bases at V and 7 bases at J, with 12 bases in the middle. This CDR3 region has 14 residues. The CDR3 DNA is TGTGCCAGCAGTATCCAGGGAAGGAATTCACCCCTCCACTTT. It yields the protein CASSIQGRNSPLHF.

The rearrangement uses TRBV5-1 and TRBJ2-1, with 7 bases aligning to TRBD1. The CDR3 spans 13 residues. V lost 4 bases, J lost 9 bases, and 7 bases stayed unmatched. Germline V gene sequence: CDR1 SGHRS, CDR2 YFSETQ. The CDR3 DNA reads TGCGCCAGCAGCACCACAGGGGCCGGTGAGCAGTTCTTC. Encoded protein: CASSTTGAGEQFF.

As regards this clonotype: The junction does not match germline at one end; this may be a read error. The chain combines TRBV15 with TRBJ2-6; tentative D call: TRBD2 (5 bases). There are 16 residues in the CDR3. Germline CDR1 is LNHNV and CDR2 is YYDKDF (reference sequence). The CDR3: CATSSPRRTPADAQNF. The DNA of the CDR3 is TGTGCCACCAGCTCGCCCCGACGGACTCCGGCAGACGCCCAGAACTTC.

The CDR3: CASSLRDERRTQYF. The DNA of the CDR3 is TGTGCCAGCAGCTTAAGAGATGAGCGGCGGACCCAGTACTTC. This chain links TRBV11-2 with TRBJ2-5, with D tentatively TRBD2 (5 bases). V was trimmed by 2 bases and J by 7 bases, leaving 14 bases between them. CDR1 and CDR2 (germline): SGHAT, FQNNGV. The CDR3 extends over 14 amino acids.

The J gene is TRBJ2-1, the V gene TRBV5-1; tentatively, D is TRBD1 (5 bases). Trimming removed 5 bases at V and 1 base at J, with 13 bases between. The CDR3 has 15 amino acids. Per germline, CDR1 SGHRS and CDR2 YFSETQ. The CDR3 here is CASSTRASSYNEQFF. The CDR3 nucleotides read TGCGCCAGCAGTACCAGGGCTAGTTCCTACAATGAGCAGTTCTTC.

A remark on this clonotype: An end of the junction differs from the germline gene, which may be a read error. The V gene is TRBV5-1, the J gene TRBJ2-2; TRBD1 might be the D (5 bases). This CDR3 spans 15 amino acids. Germline values: CDR1 SGHRS, CDR2 YFSETQ. The chain's CDR3 is CASNLQGSDAGELFF. Written as DNA, the CDR3 is TGTGCCAGCAACTTGCAGGGATCAGACGCCGGGGAGCTGTTTTTT.

Concerning this clonotype itself: An end of the junction differs from the germline gene, which may be a read error. The chain uses TRBV15 and TRBJ2-6, with D perhaps matching TRBD1 (6 bases). The CDR3 is 17 residues long. From germline, CDR1 is LNHNV and CDR2 YYDKDF (reference sequence). In nucleotides, the CDR3 is TGTGCCGCCAGCAGCCATTTGCAGGGGACTGGGGCCAACGTCCTGACTTTC. Translated: CAASSHLQGTGANVLTF.

The sample holds a few counts of this clonotype. The rearrangement uses TRBV30 and TRBJ1-4, with D unclear. The germline gives CDR1 GTSNPN, CDR2 SVGIG (reference sequence). This CDR3 has 16 amino acids. V was cut by 1 base and J by 0 bases, with 12 bases left in between. The CDR3 reads CAWSAPMTATNEKLFF. The CDR3 region has the DNA TGTGCCTGGAGTGCCCCAATGACGGCAACTAATGAAAAACTGTTTTTT.

Ten or more counts support this clonotype. The rearrangement uses TRBV4-1 and TRBJ2-3; D gene ambiguous. Trimming took off 6 bases at V and 6 bases at J, with 13 bases between the two ends. The CDR3 is 13 amino acids. CDR1 is MGHRA and CDR2 is YSYEKL in the germline V gene. The CDR3, as DNA: TGCGCCAGCAGAAACGACCCGCAGGATACGCAGTATTTT. This translates into CASRNDPQDTQYF.

To note about this clonotype: One end of the junction is discordant with germline, which a read error may explain. This rearrangement joins TRBV9 to TRBJ1-6, with 7 positions matching TRBD1. Germline lookup yields CDR1 SGDLS and CDR2 YYNGEE. CDR3 length: 15 residues. The CDR3 spells CAGSHGTAYNLPLHF. The DNA of the CDR3 is TGTGCCGGCAGCCATGGGACAGCGTATAATTTACCCCTCCACTTT.

The chain employs TRBV11-3 and TRBJ2-3; possible D gene TRBD2, 6 bases. CDR1 is SGHNT and CDR2 is YENEEA in the germline V gene. The CDR3 contains 12 residues. V dropped 5 bases and J dropped 6 bases, with 9 bases sitting between them. This chain's CDR3 is CASSQEGDTQYF. The CDR3 DNA is TGTGCCAGCAGCCAGGAGGGGGATACGCAGTATTTT.

This chain uses TRBV5-6 with TRBJ2-2; 7 bases align to TRBD1. Per the germline V gene, CDR1 is SGHDT and CDR2 is YYEEEE. The V gene end was trimmed by 4 bases and the J gene end by 3 bases; junction bases not matched to a gene: 18. This CDR3 is built from 19 residues. The CDR3 DNA is TGTGCCAGCAGCGAGAGTCGGGACAGCTCCTATGGCTACACCGGGGAGCTGTTTTTT. It codes for CASSESRDSSYGYTGELFF.

The chain carries TRBV7-6 and TRBJ2-5; 8 bases agree with TRBD1. Losses at the gene ends were 1 base for V and 14 bases for J; bases not matched to a gene: 15. The germline V gene encodes CDR1 SGHVS and CDR2 FNYEAQ. CDR3 length: 15 amino acids. The CDR3 is CASSLGRQGYGYTYF. CDR3 sequence (DNA): TGTGCCAGCAGCTTAGGTAGACAGGGGTATGGCTACACCTACTTC.

The rearrangement joins TRBV7-8 to TRBJ1-4; perhaps TRBD1 as D (5 bases). The CDR3 sequence is 14 residues long. Looked up from germline, CDR1 is SGHVS and CDR2 is FQNEAQ. V was pared by 5 bases and J by 5 bases, with 12 bases between. Here the CDR3 DNA reads TGTGCCAGCAGCGCAGGGTGGGGAAATGAAAAACTGTTTTTT. Its translation is CASSAGWGNEKLFF.

This clonotype was detected ten times or more. CDR3 nucleotides: TGCAGCGGTTCCGGGACCTCTGGAAACACCATATATTTT. Amino acids: CSGSGTSGNTIYF. The V gene is TRBV29-1, the J gene TRBJ1-3, with D possibly being TRBD1 (5 bases). The CDR3 consists of 13 residues. The V gene lost 7 bases and the J gene lost 0 bases, with 10 bases spanning the gap. Germline CDR1 reads SQVTM; CDR2 reads ANQGSEA. Based on the CDR3 plus reference TRBV29-1 and TRBJ1-3, the full variable domain is SAVISQKPSRDICQRGTSLTIQCQVDSQVTMMFWYRQQPGQSLTLIATANQGSEATYESGFVIDKFPISRPNLTFSTLTVSNMSPEDSSIYLCSGSGTSGNTIYFGEGSWLTVV.

This clonotype occurred many times. J is TRBJ1-1 and V is TRBV13, with a tentative D call TRBD1 (5 bases). Germline V lookup: CDR1 PRHDT, CDR2 FYEKMQ (reference sequence). The CDR3 covers 12 residues. V was cut by 5 bases and J by 8 bases, with 12 bases left in between. Written as DNA, the CDR3 is TGTGCCAGCAGCCCTTTCGACAGAGAAGCTTTCTTT. Protein sequence: CASSPFDREAFF. The full variable domain, rest sourced from reference TRBV13 and TRBJ1-1, is AAGVIQSPRHLIKEKRETATLKCYPIPRHDTVYWYQQGPGQDPQFLISFYEKMQSDKGSIPDRFSAQQFSDYHSELNMSSLELGDSALYFCASSPFDREAFFGQGTRLTVV.

In regard to this clonotype: The conserved phenylalanine or tryptophan is not found at the CDR3 terminus, so this likely reflects a read error. The DNA is left out, because the CDR3 cannot be placed on it with certainty; the CDR3 is given as TCRdb lists it. The rearrangement joins TRBV2 to TRBJ1-4; the table calls TRBD1, which could not be checked here. The germline V gene encodes CDR1 SNHLY and CDR2 FYNNEI. The CDR3 numbers 15 amino acids, ends counted. CDR3 loop: CASTPATGLGEKLFG.

Comment on this clonotype: The conserved phenylalanine or tryptophan is not found at the CDR3 terminus, so this likely reflects a read error. The chain is built from TRBV7-2 and TRBJ1-2; no reliable D call. CDR1 is SGHTA, CDR2 FQGNSA, per germline. V was trimmed by 6 bases and J by 8 bases, leaving 16 bases between them. The CDR3 runs 13 residues. CDR3 sequence reads: CASSDGWRHGYTS. CDR3 bases: TGTGCCAGCAGTGACGGGTGGAGACACGGCTACACCTCC.

This sequence joins TRBV5-4 and TRBJ1-1; the D is unclear. CDR3 size: 14 residues. V was cut by 0 bases and J by 0 bases, with 6 bases left in between. Germline V gene sequence: CDR1 SGHNT, CDR2 YYREEE (reference sequence). CDR3 nucleotides: TGTGCCAGCAGCTTGGATCTTTTGAACACTGAAGCTTTCTTT. Its protein product is CASSLDLLNTEAFF.

This sequence joins TRBV20-1 and TRBJ2-5, with D uncertain. The CDR3 runs to 13 residues. V was cut by 0 bases and J by 9 bases, with 14 bases left in between. Germline V gene data show CDR1 as DFQATT and CDR2 as SNEGSKA (reference sequence). The CDR3 is CSARDASMPPQYF. CDR3 coding DNA: TGCAGTGCTAGAGATGCTAGTATGCCGCCCCAGTACTTC.

Of note for this clonotype: It is unclear where the CDR3 begins or ends on the DNA, so no DNA is shown, and the CDR3 is as TCRdb lists it. The V and J genes are TRBV12-5 and TRBJ2-1; the table's D call of TRBD2 was not tested on the DNA. A total of 22 residues make up the CDR3, ends included. The V gene's germline CDR1 is LGHNT and CDR2 FRNRAP. CDR3 amino acids: CASSFYICSAQQGGWSYNEQFF.

CDR3 sequence (DNA): TGCAGTGCTTCGGACAGGGACGGGACTGAAGCTTTCTTT. This gives the protein CSASDRDGTEAFF. The rearrangement uses TRBV20-1 and TRBJ1-1; 8 bases map to TRBD1. V dropped 5 bases and J dropped 5; count of bases not matched to a gene: 7. The CDR3 is 13 residues long. Germline assignment: CDR1 DFQATT and CDR2 SNEGSKA (reference sequence).

This clonotype was seen repeatedly, ten times or more. V gene TRBV27 combines with J gene TRBJ2-3, with 9 bases that match TRBD1. This CDR3 contains 14 residues. Germline V gene sequence: CDR1 MNHEY, CDR2 SMNVEV (reference sequence). J gave up 2 bases and V 5 bases, and 2 bases lay outside the gene matches. CDR3 loop: CASSRDRDTDTQYF. The CDR3 nucleotides read TGTGCCAGCAGTCGGGACAGGGACACAGATACGCAGTATTTT.

The J gene is TRBJ2-2, the V gene TRBV3-1, with D maybe TRBD2 (7 bases). This CDR3 is 16 amino acids long. V was trimmed by 4 bases and J by 2 bases, leaving 14 bases between them. Looked up from germline, CDR1 is LGHDT and CDR2 is YNNKEL (reference sequence). The CDR3 sequence is CASSLKGGANTGELFF. The DNA for the CDR3 is TGTGCCAGCAGCCTAAAAGGGGGGGCCAACACCGGGGAGCTGTTTTTT.

This clonotype was detected only once. This chain links TRBV15 with TRBJ2-5; a weak D match, TRBD2 (5 bases). This CDR3 is built from 11 residues. Per germline, CDR1 LNHNV and CDR2 YYDKDF (reference sequence). Trimming stripped 6 bases from V and 13 bases from J, with 15 bases between. CDR3 sequence: CATSERRAGYF. Here the CDR3 DNA reads TGTGCCACCAGTGAAAGGCGGGCGGGGTACTTC.